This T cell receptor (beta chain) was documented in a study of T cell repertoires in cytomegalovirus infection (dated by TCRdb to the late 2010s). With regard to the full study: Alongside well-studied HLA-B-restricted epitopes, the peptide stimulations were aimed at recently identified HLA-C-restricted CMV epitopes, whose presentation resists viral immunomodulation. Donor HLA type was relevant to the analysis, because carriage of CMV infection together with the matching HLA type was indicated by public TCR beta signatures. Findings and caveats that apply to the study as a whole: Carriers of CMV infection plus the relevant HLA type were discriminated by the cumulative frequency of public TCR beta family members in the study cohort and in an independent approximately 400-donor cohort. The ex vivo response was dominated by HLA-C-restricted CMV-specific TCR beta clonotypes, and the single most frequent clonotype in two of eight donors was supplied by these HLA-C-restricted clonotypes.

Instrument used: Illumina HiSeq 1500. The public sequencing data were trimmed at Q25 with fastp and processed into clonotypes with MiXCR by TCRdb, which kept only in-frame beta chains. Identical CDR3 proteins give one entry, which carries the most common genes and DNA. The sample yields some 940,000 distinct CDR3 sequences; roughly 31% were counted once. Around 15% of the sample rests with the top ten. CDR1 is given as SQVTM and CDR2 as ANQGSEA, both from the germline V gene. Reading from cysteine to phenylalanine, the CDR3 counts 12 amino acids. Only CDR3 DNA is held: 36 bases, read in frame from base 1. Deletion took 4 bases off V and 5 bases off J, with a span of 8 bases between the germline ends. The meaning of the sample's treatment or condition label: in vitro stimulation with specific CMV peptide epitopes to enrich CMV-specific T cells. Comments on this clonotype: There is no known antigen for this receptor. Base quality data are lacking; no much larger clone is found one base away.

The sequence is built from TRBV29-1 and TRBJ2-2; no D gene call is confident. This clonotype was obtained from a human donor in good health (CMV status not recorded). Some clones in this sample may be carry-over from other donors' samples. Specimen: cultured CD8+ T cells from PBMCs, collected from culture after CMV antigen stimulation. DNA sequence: TGCAGCGTTGGGGCCTCGACCGGGGAGCTGTTTTTT. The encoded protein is CSVGASTGELFF.